A single count supports the clone carrying this TCR beta chain. CD45RO negativity and positive selection for CCR7 defined naive CD8 cells, a population that excluded terminally differentiated effector memory CD45RA+ cells. The sample originates from a study of shared clonotypes between healthy human individuals. The CDR3 length is 16 residues. The germline V gene encodes CDR1 MNHEY and CDR2 SVGAGI. J gave up 2 bases and V 0 bases, and 6 bases lay outside the gene matches. TCRdb's table, derived via immunoSEQ multiplex PCR, lists solely in-frame clones and lacks some. The sample lists some 2.1 million clones, 93% occurring once.

The sample taken for sequencing was naive CD8+ T cells from PBMCs. The chain recombines TRBV6-5 with TRBJ2-7; 8 nucleotides align to TRBD1. The clonotype originates from a young man in good health. Some clones in this sample may be carry-over from other donors' samples. Here the CDR3 DNA reads TGTGCCAGCAGTTACTCGAGGGGACAGGTAACCTACGAGCAGTACTTC. Amino acid sequence: CASSYSRGQVTYEQYF.